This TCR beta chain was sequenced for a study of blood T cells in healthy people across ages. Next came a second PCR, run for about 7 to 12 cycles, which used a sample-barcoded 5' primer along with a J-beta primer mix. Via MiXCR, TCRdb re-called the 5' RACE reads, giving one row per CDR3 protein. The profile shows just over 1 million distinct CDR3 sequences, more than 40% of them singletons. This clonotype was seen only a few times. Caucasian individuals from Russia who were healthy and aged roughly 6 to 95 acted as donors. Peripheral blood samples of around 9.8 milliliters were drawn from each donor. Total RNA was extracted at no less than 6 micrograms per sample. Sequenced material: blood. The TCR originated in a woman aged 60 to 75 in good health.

The DNA of the CDR3 is TGCAGTGCTAGAGATCGGAGGGGGGTGGATGAAAAACTGTTTTTT. Encoded protein: CSARDRRGVDEKLFF. The chain has TRBV20-1 and TRBJ1-4; possible D gene TRBD1, 6 bases. Germline V gene data show CDR1 as DFQATT and CDR2 as SNEGSKA (reference sequence). The length of the CDR3 is 15 residues. Trimming shortened V by 0 bases and J by 6 bases, and 14 bases separated the two germline ends.